This TCR beta chain originates from a study of T cell repertoires in cytomegalovirus infection. Study-level background: The public TCR beta signatures pointed to both CMV infection and matching HLA type. Points from the study as a whole: Dominating the ex vivo response were HLA-C-restricted CMV-specific TCR beta clonotypes. People with CMV and the relevant HLA were identified by cumulative public TCR beta family frequency.

As regards this clonotype: Antigen specificity is unknown.

V gave up 7 bases and J gave up 2 bases, with 12 bases separating them. Germline assignment: CDR1 MNHNY and CDR2 SVGAGI (reference sequence). The CDR3 loop spans 15 amino acids. TCRdb re-called the reads with MiXCR, one entry per CDR3 protein. The table includes under 800,000 distinct CDR3 sequences, 20% to 30% detected once. Sequencing was carried out using CD8+ T cells from PBMCs. This TCR derives from a human donor in good health (CMV status not recorded). Some clones in this sample may be carry-over from other donors' samples. The chain combines TRBV6-6 with TRBJ2-6; perhaps TRBD1 as D (5 bases). The CDR3 DNA is TGTGCCAGCATTACACAGGAAACTGGGGCCAACGTCCTGACTTTC. Translation: CASITQETGANVLTF.